This entry is about one T cell receptor beta chain. The entry originates in a study of radiation and T cells in renal cell carcinoma. The method was immunoSEQ multiplex PCR; TCRdb's version includes in-frame clones alone and lacks a portion of them. This sample carries 120,000 to 150,000 clones, 88% of them seen once, and the ten largest clones take around 4.1%. The germline V and J ends were trimmed by 5 bases and 2 bases, with 10 bases remaining between them. The CDR3 is made up of 13 amino acids. Germline assignment: CDR1 SGDLS and CDR2 YYNGEE. Time point of the sample: baseline pretreatment blood. Treatment in this sample: 15 Gy SBRT to primary tumor, nephrectomy 4 weeks later.

The origin of this receptor is a woman in her 70s with renal cell carcinoma. The specimen was blood, collected from a patient whose treatment included radiotherapy and nephrectomy. The V and J genes are TRBV9 and TRBJ1-2, with D unclear. The CDR3 loop is CASRDNANYGYTF. As DNA, the CDR3 is TGTGCCAGCAGAGACAATGCGAACTATGGCTACACCTTC.